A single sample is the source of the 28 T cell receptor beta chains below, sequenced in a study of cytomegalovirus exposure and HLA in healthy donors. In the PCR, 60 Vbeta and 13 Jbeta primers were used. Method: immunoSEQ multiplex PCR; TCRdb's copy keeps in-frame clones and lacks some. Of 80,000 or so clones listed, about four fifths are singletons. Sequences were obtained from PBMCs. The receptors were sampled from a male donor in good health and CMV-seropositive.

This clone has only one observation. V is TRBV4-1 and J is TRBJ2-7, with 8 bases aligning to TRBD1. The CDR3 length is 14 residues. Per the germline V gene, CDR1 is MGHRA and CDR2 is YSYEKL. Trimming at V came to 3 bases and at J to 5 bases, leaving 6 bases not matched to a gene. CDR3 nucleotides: TGCGCCAGCAGCCAGGGGACAGGTAGCGACGAGCAGTACTTC. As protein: CASSQGTGSDEQYF.

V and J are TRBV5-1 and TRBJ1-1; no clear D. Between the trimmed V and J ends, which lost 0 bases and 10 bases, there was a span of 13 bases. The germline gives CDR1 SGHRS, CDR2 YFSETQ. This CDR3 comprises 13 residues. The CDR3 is CASSLAVLERAFF. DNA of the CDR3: TGCGCCAGCAGCTTGGCCGTGTTAGAAAGAGCTTTCTTT.

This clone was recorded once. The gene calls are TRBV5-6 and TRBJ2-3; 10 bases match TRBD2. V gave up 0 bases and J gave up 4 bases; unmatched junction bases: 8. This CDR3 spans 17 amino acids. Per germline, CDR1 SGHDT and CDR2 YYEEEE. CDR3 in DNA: TGTGCCAGCAGCTTGGGCTTAGCGGGAGGAAGGGCAGATACGCAGTATTTT. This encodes CASSLGLAGGRADTQYF. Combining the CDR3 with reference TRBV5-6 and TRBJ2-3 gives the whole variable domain DAGVTQSPTHLIKTRGQQVTLRCSPKSGHDTVSWYQQALGQGPQFIFQYYEEEERQRGNFPDRFSGHQFPNYSSELNVNALLLGDSALYLCASSLGLAGGRADTQYFGPGTRLTVL.

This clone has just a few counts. The CDR3 DNA reads as TGTGCCAGCAGCCTTTCACTAGCGGGAGCGGGCACCGGGGAGCTGTTTTTT. Amino acid sequence: CASSLSLAGAGTGELFF. The chain joins TRBV7-3 to TRBJ2-2, with TRBD2 matching over 11 bases. The CDR3 contains 17 residues. The junction had 9 bases not matched to a gene; V was cut back by 5 bases and J by 4 bases. CDR1 and CDR2 from the germline V gene are SGHTA and FQGTGA.

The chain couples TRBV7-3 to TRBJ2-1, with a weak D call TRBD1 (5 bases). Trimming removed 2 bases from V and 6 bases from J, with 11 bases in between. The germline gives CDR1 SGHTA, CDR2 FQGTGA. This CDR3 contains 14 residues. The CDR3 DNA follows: TGTGCCAGCAGCTTAGCGCAGGGTCCCAATGAGCAGTTCTTC. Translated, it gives CASSLAQGPNEQFF.

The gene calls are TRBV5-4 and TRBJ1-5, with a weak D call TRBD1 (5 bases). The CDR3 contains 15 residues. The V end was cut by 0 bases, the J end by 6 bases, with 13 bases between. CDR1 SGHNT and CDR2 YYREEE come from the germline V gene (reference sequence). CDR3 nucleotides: TGTGCCAGCAGCTTGGCCGGGGGGGAAGCTCAGCCCCAGCATTTT. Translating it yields CASSLAGGEAQPQHF.

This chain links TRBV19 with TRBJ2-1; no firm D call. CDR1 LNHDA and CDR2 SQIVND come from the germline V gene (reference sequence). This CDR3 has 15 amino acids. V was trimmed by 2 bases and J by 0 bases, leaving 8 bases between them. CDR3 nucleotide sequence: TGTGCCAGTAGTATAAGCTGGTTCTCCTACAATGAGCAGTTCTTC. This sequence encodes CASSISWFSYNEQFF.

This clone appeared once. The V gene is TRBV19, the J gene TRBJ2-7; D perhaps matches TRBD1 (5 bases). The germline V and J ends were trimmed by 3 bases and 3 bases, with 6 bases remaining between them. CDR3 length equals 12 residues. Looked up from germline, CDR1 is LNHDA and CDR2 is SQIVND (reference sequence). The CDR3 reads CASSIDSYEQYF. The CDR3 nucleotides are TGTGCCAGTAGTATCGACAGCTACGAGCAGTACTTC. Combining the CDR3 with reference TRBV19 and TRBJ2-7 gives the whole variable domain DGGITQSPKYLFRKEGQNVTLSCEQNLNHDAMYWYRQDPGQGLRLIYYSQIVNDFQKGDIAEGYSVSREKKESFPLTVTSAQKNPTAFYLCASSIDSYEQYFGPGTRLTVT.

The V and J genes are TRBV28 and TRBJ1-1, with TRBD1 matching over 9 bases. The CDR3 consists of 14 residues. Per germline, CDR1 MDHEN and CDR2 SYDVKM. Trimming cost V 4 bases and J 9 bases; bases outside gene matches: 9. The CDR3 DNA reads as TGTGCCAGCAGTTCTAGAGTACAGGGGGCAAAAGCTTTCTTT. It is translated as CASSSRVQGAKAFF.

The CDR3 DNA reads TGTGCCAGTAGTCCCCAGAGGCCGGGACAGGGGGCGGACACCGGGGAGCTGTTTTTT. Protein product: CASSPQRPGQGADTGELFF. V and J are TRBV19 and TRBJ2-2; 12 positions agree with TRBD1. With V trimmed by 5 bases and J by 3 bases, 13 bases remained unmatched. The CDR3 extends over 19 amino acids. CDR1 LNHDA and CDR2 SQIVND come from the germline V gene (reference sequence).

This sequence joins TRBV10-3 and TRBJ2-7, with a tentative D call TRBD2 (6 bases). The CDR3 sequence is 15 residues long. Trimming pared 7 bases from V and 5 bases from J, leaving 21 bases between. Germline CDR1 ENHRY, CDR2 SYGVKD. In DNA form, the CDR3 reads TGTGCCATCAAAATCTCCCCAGGAGGAGGGGACGAGCAGTACTTC. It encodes CAIKISPGGGDEQYF.

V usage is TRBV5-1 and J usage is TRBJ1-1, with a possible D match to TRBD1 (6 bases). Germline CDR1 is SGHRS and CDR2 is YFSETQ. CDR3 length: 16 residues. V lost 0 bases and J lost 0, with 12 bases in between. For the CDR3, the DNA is TGCGCCAGCAGCTTGGAGTATGGGACAATGAACACTGAAGCTTTCTTT. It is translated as CASSLEYGTMNTEAFF.

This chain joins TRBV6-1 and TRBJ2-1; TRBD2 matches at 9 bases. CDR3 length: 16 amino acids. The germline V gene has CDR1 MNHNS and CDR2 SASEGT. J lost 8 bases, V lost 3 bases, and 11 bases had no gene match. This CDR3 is CASSERVMTSGDEQFF. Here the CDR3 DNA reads TGTGCCAGCAGTGAGAGGGTGATGACTAGCGGTGATGAGCAGTTCTTC.

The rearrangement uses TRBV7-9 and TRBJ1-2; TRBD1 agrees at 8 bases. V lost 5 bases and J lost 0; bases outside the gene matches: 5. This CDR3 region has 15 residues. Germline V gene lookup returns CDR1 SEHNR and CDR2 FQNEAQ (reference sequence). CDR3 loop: CASSDTGGANYGYTF. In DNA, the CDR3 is TGTGCCAGCAGCGATACAGGGGGAGCTAACTATGGCTACACCTTC. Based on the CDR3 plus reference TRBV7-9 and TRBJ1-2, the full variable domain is DTGVSQNPRHKITKRGQNVTFRCDPISEHNRLYWYRQTLGQGPEFLTYFQNEAQLEKSRLLSDRFSAERPKGSFSTLEIQRTEQGDSAMYLCASSDTGGANYGYTFGSGTRLTVV.

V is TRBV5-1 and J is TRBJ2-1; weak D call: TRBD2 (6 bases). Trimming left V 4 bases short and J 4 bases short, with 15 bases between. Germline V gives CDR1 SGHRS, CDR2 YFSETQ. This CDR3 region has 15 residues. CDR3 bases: TGCGCCAGCAGCCAGAGCGGGCAGAGTTACAATGAGCAGTTCTTC. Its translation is CASSQSGQSYNEQFF. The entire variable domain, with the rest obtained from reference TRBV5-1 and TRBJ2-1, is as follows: KAGVTQTPRYLIKTRGQQVTLSCSPISGHRSVSWYQQTPGQGLQFLFEYFSETQRNKGNFPGRFSGRQFSNSRSEMNVSTLELGDSALYLCASSQSGQSYNEQFFGPGTRLTVL.

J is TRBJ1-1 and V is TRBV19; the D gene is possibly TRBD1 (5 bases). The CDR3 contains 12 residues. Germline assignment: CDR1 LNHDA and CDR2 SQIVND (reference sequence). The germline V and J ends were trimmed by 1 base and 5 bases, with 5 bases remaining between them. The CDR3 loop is CASSIAGTEAFF. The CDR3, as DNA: TGTGCCAGTAGTATAGCAGGGACTGAAGCTTTCTTT.

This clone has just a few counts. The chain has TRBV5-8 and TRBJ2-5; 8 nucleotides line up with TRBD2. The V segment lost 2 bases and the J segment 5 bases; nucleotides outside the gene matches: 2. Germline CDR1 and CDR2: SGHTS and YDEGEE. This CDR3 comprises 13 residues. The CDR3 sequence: CASSFSGGETQYF. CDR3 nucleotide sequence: TGTGCCAGCAGCTTTTCGGGAGGGGAGACCCAGTACTTC. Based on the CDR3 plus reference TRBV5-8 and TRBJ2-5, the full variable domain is EAGVTQSPTHLIKTRGQQATLRCSPISGHTSVYWYQQALGLGLQFLLWYDEGEERNRGNFPPRFSGRQFPNYSSELNVNALELEDSALYLCASSFSGGETQYFGPGTRLLVL.

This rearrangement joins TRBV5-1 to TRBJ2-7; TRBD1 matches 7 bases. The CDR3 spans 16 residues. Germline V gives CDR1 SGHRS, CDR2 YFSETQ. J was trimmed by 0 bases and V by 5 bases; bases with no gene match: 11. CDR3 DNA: TGCGCCAGCAGACTTCAAGGGGGCAGGGGCTCCTACGAGCAGTACTTC. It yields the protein CASRLQGGRGSYEQYF.

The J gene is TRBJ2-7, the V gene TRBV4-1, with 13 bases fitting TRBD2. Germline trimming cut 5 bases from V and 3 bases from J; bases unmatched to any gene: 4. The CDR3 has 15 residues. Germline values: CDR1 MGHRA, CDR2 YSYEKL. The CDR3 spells CASSTGTSGIYEQYF. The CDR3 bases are TGCGCCAGCAGCACCGGGACTAGCGGGATCTACGAGCAGTACTTC.

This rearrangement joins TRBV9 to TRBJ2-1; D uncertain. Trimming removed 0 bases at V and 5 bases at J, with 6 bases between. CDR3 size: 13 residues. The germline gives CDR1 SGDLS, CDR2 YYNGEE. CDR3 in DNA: TGTGCCAGCAGCGTAGCTATGCACAATGAGCAGTTCTTC. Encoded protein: CASSVAMHNEQFF.

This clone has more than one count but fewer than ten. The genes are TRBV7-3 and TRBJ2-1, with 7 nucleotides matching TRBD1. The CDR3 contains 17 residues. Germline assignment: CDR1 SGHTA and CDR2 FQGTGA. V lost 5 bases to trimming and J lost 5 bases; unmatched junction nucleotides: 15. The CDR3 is CASSKNPPDRDNNEQFF. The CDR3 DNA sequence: TGTGCCAGCAGCAAGAACCCTCCCGACAGGGACAACAATGAGCAGTTCTTC. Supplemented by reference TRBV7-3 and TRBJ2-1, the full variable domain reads GAGVSQTPSNKVTEKGKYVELRCDPISGHTALYWYRQSLGQGPEFLIYFQGTGAADDSGLPNDRFFAVRPEGSVSTLKIQRTERGDSAVYLCASSKNPPDRDNNEQFFGPGTRLTVL.

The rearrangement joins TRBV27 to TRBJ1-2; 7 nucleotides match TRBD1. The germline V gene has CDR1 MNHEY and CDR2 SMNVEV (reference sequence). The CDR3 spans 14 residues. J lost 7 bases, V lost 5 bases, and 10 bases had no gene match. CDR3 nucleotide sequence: TGTGCCAGCAGTGCCCGAACAGGGGAGGTTGGCTACACCTTC. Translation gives CASSARTGEVGYTF.

CDR3 residues: CASSLTGAVTNEKLFF. In nucleotides, the CDR3 is TGTGCCAGCTCCCTAACAGGGGCCGTGACTAATGAAAAACTGTTTTTT. The rearrangement links TRBV28 to TRBJ1-4, with 7 bases fitting TRBD1. J lost 2 bases, V lost 8 bases, and 11 bases had no gene match. The germline CDR1 and CDR2 sequences are MDHEN and SYDVKM. The CDR3 consists of 16 residues.

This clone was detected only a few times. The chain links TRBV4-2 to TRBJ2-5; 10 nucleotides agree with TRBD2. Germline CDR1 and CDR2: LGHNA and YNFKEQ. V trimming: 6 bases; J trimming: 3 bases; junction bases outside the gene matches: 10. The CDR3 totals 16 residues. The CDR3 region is CASRAGGAGGKETQYF. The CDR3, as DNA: TGTGCCAGCAGGGCGGGGGGAGCGGGGGGGAAAGAGACCCAGTACTTC.

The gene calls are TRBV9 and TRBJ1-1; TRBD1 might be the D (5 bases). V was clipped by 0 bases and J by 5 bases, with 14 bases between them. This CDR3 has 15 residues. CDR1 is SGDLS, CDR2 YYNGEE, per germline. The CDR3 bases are TGTGCCAGCAGCGTAGGGTCGCAGGGCGGAACTGAAGCTTTCTTT. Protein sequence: CASSVGSQGGTEAFF.

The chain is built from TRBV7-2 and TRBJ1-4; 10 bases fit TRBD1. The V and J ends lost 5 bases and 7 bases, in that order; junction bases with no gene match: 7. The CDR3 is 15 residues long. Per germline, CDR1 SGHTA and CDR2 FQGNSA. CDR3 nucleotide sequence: TGTGCCAGCAGCGGAAGGACAGGGGGAAGTGAAAAACTGTTTTTT. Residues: CASSGRTGGSEKLFF.

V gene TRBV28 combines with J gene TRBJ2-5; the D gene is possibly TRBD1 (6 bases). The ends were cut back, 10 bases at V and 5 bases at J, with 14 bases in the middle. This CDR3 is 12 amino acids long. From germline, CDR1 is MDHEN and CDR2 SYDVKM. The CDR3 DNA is TGTGCCATCCTGGACAGCTCCGAGACCCAGTACTTC. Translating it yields CAILDSSETQYF.

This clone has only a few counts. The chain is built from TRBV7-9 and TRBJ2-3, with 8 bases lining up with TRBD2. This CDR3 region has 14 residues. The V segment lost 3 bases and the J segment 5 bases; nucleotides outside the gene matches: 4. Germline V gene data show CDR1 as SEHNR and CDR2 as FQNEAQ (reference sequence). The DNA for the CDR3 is TGTGCCAGCAGCTTGCGGGGGGCACTAGATACGCAGTATTTT. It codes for CASSLRGALDTQYF.